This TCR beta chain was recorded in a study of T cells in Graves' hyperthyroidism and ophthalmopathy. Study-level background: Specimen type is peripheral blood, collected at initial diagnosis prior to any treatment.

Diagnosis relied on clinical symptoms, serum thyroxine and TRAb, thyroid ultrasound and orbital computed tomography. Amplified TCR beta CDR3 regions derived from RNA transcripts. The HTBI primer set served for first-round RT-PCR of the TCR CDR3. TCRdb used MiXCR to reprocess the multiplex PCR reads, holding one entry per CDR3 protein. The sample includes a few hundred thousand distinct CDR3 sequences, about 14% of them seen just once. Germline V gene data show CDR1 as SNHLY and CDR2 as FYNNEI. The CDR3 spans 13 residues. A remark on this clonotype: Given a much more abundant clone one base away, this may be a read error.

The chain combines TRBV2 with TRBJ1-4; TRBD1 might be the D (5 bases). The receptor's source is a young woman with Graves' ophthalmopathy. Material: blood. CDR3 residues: CASMRAGLERLFF. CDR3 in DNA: TGTGCCAGCATGAGGGCAGGGCTAGAAAGACTGTTTTTT.